The 19 T cell receptor beta chains in this list originate from one sample, sequenced in a study of T cell responses to AZD1222 COVID-19 vaccine. Sequenced by immunoSEQ multiplex PCR; TCRdb stores in-frame clones only, minus some. The top ten hold around 1% of the sample, which has about 170,000 clones, 87% seen once. This specimen consisted of peripheral blood, obtained 28 days after the second AZD1222 dose. The source of these receptors is an adult who received the AZD1222 COVID-19 vaccine.

The chain couples TRBV6-5 to TRBJ1-1; 8 nucleotides align to TRBD1. Unmatched junction bases numbered 10, after V lost 7 bases and J lost 3 bases. CDR1 is MNHEY, CDR2 SVGAGI, per germline. The CDR3 is made up of 15 amino acids. The CDR3 region is CASTTGGLGDTEAFF. CDR3 bases: TGTGCCAGCACCACAGGGGGGTTAGGGGACACTGAAGCTTTCTTT.

The chain has TRBV18 and TRBJ2-3; 8 bases line up with TRBD1. Germline assignment: CDR1 KGHSH and CDR2 LQKENI. J gave up 2 bases and V 2 bases, and 9 bases lay outside the gene matches. The CDR3 totals 17 residues. The CDR3: CASSPVEQGVSTDTQYF. CDR3 coding DNA: TGTGCCAGCTCACCAGTGGAACAGGGGGTATCCACAGATACGCAGTATTTT.

The chain links TRBV21-1 to TRBJ1-2. TRBV21-1 is annotated as a pseudogene. This CDR3 has 14 residues. For the CDR3, the DNA is TGTGCCAGCAGCAAAGCGAAGTCCCTCTATGGCTACACCTTC. It is translated as CASSKAKSLYGYTF.

The rearrangement uses TRBV2 and TRBJ1-6, with D possibly TRBD1 on 5 matching bases. The CDR3 loop spans 15 amino acids. V lost 6 bases and J 10 bases, leaving 19 bases between the germline ends. Germline values: CDR1 SNHLY, CDR2 FYNNEI. The CDR3 sequence is CASSSQTGDRSPLHF. In DNA, the CDR3 is TGTGCCAGCAGCTCACAAACGGGGGATCGGTCACCCCTCCACTTT.

This clone was found once. V and J are TRBV10-1 and TRBJ2-7; possibly TRBD1 for D (5 bases). The V end was cut by 5 bases, the J end by 4 bases, with 12 bases between. Germline V gives CDR1 WNHNN, CDR2 SYGVQD (reference sequence). This CDR3 has 13 residues. CDR3 region: CASSTSGMYEQYF. The CDR3 bases are TGCGCCAGCAGTACTTCAGGGATGTACGAGCAGTACTTC.

The CDR3: CASSLETGGRHNEQFF. The DNA for the CDR3 is TGCGCCAGCAGCTTGGAGACCGGGGGGCGTCACAATGAGCAGTTCTTC. V and J are TRBV5-1 and TRBJ2-1, with a tentative D call TRBD2 (7 bases). CDR1 and CDR2 from the germline V gene are SGHRS and YFSETQ. Trimming pared 0 bases from V and 5 bases from J, leaving 15 bases between. This CDR3 spans 16 amino acids.

The chain joins TRBV5-1 to TRBJ1-1, with 11 positions matching TRBD1. CDR3 size: 13 residues. Germline-derived CDR1 and CDR2 are SGHRS and YFSETQ. The J segment lost 10 bases and the V segment lost 3 bases, leaving 5 bases of the junction unmatched. In DNA form, the CDR3 reads TGCGCCAGCAGCTCGGACAGGGGGCGCGGAGCTTTCTTT. Translating gives CASSSDRGRGAFF.

The chain combines TRBV7-8 with TRBJ2-7, with 9 positions matching TRBD1. The germline CDR1 and CDR2 sequences are SGHVS and FQNEAQ. Trimming cost V 2 bases and J 0 bases; bases outside gene matches: 2. The CDR3 extends over 15 amino acids. The CDR3 here is CASSLKGQGSYEQYF. The CDR3 nucleotides read TGTGCCAGCAGCTTAAAGGGACAGGGCTCCTACGAGCAGTACTTC.

With regard to this clone: This CDR3 is also generated by other DNA sequences in the sample. The chain uses TRBV19 and TRBJ2-7; D could derive from TRBD1 or TRBD2 (5 bases each). V was cut by 2 bases and J by 4 bases, with 12 bases left in between. Germline V gene lookup returns CDR1 LNHDA and CDR2 SQIVND (reference sequence). The CDR3 contains 14 residues. For the CDR3, the DNA is TGTGCCAGTAGTATACCTGGTGGGGGATACGAGCAGTACTTC. Amino acids: CASSIPGGGYEQYF.

The chain is built from TRBV6-5 and TRBJ2-7; TRBD1 is a possible D gene (6 bases). CDR1 and CDR2 (germline): MNHEY, SVGAGI. The CDR3 contains 12 residues. V was shortened by 10 bases and J by 0 bases, with 10 bases between the two germline ends. DNA for the CDR3: TGTGCCACCCGGGACAACTCCTACGAGCAGTACTTC. Translating it yields CATRDNSYEQYF.

The rearrangement links TRBV11-2 to TRBJ2-7; 7 positions agree with TRBD2. V dropped 1 base and J dropped 0; count of bases not matched to a gene: 9. CDR3 length: 17 amino acids. In germline, CDR1 is SGHAT, CDR2 FQNNGV. DNA for the CDR3: TGTGCCAGCAGCTTAGGTTCCACTAGCGTTCTCTCCTACGAGCAGTACTTC. Amino acids: CASSLGSTSVLSYEQYF.

The V call is TRBV5-6, the J call TRBJ2-5, with 10 bases matching TRBD1. This CDR3 has 19 residues. V was clipped by 2 bases and J by 3 bases; unmatched bases: 16. CDR1 is SGHDT and CDR2 is YYEEEE in the germline V gene. The CDR3 nucleotides read TGTGCCAGCAGCTTAATATGGGACAGGGGATTCTTTGACGAAGAGACCCAGTACTTC. Its translation: CASSLIWDRGFFDEETQYF.

This clone was recorded once. The V call is TRBV9, the J call TRBJ2-1; 8 bases align to TRBD2. The CDR3 totals 16 residues. Unmatched junction bases numbered 9, after V lost 5 bases and J lost 2 bases. The germline V gene encodes CDR1 SGDLS and CDR2 YYNGEE. CDR3 sequence: CASSALAGGTYNEQFF. For the CDR3, the DNA is TGTGCCAGCAGTGCCCTGGCGGGGGGAACCTACAATGAGCAGTTCTTC.

The chain recombines TRBV3-1 (or the pseudogene TRBV3-2) with TRBJ1-6; perhaps TRBD1 as D (6 bases). The CDR3 sequence is 16 residues long. The germline V gene encodes CDR1 LGHDT and CDR2 YNNKEL (reference sequence). V lost 5 bases and J lost 3, with 14 bases in between. As DNA, the CDR3 is TGTGCCAGCAGCACTCGACAGGCAAACTATAATTCACCCCTCCACTTT. It is translated as CASSTRQANYNSPLHF.

J is TRBJ1-1 and V is TRBV28; D may be TRBD1 (6 bases). This CDR3 has 14 residues. Looked up from germline, CDR1 is MDHEN and CDR2 is SYDVKM. The ends were cut back, 6 bases at V and 1 base at J, with 12 bases in the middle. The CDR3 region is CASRPRTENTEAFF. The CDR3, as DNA: TGTGCCAGCAGACCCCGGACAGAGAACACTGAAGCTTTCTTT. Filled out from reference TRBV28 and TRBJ1-1, the complete variable domain reads DVKVTQSSRYLVKRTGEKVFLECVQDMDHENMFWYRQDPGLGLRLIYFSYDVKMKEKGDIPEGYSVSREKKERFSLILESASTNQTSMYLCASRPRTENTEAFFGQGTRLTVV.

J is TRBJ1-4 and V is TRBV21-1. TRBV21-1 is given as a pseudogene. This CDR3 has 10 residues. CDR3 sequence (DNA): TGTGCCAGCAGTAATGAAAAACTGTTTTTT. Protein: CASSNEKLFF.

The chain links TRBV5-6 to TRBJ2-2; D is unclear. The CDR3 length is 14 residues. Trimming stripped 0 bases from V and 3 bases from J, with 6 bases between. Germline V gene sequence: CDR1 SGHDT, CDR2 YYEEEE. The DNA for the CDR3 is TGTGCCAGCAGCTTGGGGTCCGACACCGGGGAGCTGTTTTTT. Its protein is CASSLGSDTGELFF.

V gene TRBV7-2 combines with J gene TRBJ1-2; D is perhaps TRBD1 (6 bases). CDR1 and CDR2 from the germline V gene are SGHTA and FQGNSA. The CDR3 totals 15 residues. Deletions cut 1 base from V and 4 bases from J, with 13 bases between. As DNA, the CDR3 is TGTGCCAGCAGCTTAGATCGGGGGCGCGTCTATGGCTACACCTTC. This sequence encodes CASSLDRGRVYGYTF.

This clone was detected a few times. The V and J genes are TRBV6-6 and TRBJ2-2; possible D gene TRBD1, 8 bases. The germline V gene has CDR1 MNHNY and CDR2 SVGAGI (reference sequence). Trimming pared 5 bases from V and 3 bases from J, leaving 19 bases between. The CDR3 runs to 17 residues. CDR3 sequence reads: CASSPGTGAGDTGELFF. CDR3 bases: TGTGCCAGCAGTCCGGGGACAGGCGCGGGGGACACCGGGGAGCTGTTTTTT.